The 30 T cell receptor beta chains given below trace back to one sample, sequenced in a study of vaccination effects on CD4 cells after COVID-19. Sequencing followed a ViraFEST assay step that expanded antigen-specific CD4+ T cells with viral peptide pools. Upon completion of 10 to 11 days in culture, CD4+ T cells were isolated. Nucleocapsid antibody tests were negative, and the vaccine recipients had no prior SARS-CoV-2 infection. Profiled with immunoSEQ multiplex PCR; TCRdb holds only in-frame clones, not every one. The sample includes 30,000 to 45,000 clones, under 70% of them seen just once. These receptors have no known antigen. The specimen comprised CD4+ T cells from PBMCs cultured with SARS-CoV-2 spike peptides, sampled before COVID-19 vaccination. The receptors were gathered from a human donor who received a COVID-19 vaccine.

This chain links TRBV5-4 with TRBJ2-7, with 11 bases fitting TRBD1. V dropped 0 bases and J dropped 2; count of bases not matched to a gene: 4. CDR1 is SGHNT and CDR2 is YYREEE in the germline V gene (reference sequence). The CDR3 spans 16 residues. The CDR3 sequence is CASSLDPGQGAYEQYF. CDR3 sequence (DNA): TGTGCCAGCAGCTTGGACCCGGGACAGGGGGCCTACGAGCAGTACTTC.

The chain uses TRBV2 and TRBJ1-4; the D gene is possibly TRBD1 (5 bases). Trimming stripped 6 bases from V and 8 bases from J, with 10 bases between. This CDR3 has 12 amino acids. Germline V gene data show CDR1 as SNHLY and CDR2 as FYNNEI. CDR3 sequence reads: CASRQGGEKLFF. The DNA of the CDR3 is TGTGCCAGCAGGCAGGGTGGGGAAAAACTGTTTTTT.

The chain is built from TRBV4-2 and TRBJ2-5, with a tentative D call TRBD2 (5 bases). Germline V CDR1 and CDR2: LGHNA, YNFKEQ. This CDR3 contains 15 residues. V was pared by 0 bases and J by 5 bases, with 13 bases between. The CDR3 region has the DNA TGTGCCAGCAGCCAAGACAGAACCCCGGGGGAGACCCAGTACTTC. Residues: CASSQDRTPGETQYF.

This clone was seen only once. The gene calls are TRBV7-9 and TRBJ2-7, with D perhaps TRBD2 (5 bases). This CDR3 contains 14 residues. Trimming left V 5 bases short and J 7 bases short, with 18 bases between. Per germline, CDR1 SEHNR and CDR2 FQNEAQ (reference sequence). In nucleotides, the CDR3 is TGTGCCAGCAGCCCATACACCGTGACGGGGGAGCAGTACTTC. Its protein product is CASSPYTVTGEQYF.

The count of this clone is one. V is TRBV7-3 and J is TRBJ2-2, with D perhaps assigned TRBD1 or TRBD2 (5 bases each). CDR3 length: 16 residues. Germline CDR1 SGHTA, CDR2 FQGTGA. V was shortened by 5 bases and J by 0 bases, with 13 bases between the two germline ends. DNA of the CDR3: TGTGCCAGCAGCCCCTCGGGGACGGCGAACACCGGGGAGCTGTTTTTT. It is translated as CASSPSGTANTGELFF. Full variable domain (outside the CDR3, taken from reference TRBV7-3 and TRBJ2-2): GAGVSQTPSNKVTEKGKYVELRCDPISGHTALYWYRQSLGQGPEFLIYFQGTGAADDSGLPNDRFFAVRPEGSVSTLKIQRTERGDSAVYLCASSPSGTANTGELFFGEGSRLTVL.

The CDR3 sequence is CASRDTTFYEQYF. The CDR3 region has the DNA TGTGCCAGCAGGGACACCACGTTCTACGAGCAGTACTTC. This rearrangement joins TRBV28 to TRBJ2-7; possible D gene TRBD1, 5 bases. Germline V lookup: CDR1 MDHEN, CDR2 SYDVKM. V lost 6 bases and J 3 bases, leaving 12 bases between the germline ends. The CDR3 runs 13 residues.

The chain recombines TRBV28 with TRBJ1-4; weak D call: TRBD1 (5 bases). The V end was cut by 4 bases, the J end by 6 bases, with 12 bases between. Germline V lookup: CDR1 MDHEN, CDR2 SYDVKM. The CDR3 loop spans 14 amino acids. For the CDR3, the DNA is TGTGCCAGCAGTTCATATCCGGGACATGAAAAACTGTTTTTT. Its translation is CASSSYPGHEKLFF.

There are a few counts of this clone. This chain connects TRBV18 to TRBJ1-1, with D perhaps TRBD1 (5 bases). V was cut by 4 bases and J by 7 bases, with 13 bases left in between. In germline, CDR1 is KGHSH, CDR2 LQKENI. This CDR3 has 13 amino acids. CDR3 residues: CASSQDLRGEAFF. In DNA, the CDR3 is TGTGCCAGCTCACAGGACCTGAGGGGTGAAGCTTTCTTT.

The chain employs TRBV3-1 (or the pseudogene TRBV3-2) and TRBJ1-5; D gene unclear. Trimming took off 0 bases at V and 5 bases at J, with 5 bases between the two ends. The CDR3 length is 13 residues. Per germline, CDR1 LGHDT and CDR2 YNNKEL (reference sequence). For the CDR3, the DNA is TGTGCCAGCAGCCAAGATCGAGATCAGCCCCAGCATTTT. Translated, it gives CASSQDRDQPQHF.

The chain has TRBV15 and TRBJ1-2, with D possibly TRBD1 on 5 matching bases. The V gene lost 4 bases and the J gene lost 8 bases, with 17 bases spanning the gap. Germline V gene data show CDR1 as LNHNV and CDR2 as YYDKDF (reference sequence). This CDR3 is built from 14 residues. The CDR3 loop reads CATSNRDPQAGYTF. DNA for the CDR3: TGTGCCACCAGCAACCGGGACCCCCAGGCCGGCTACACCTTC. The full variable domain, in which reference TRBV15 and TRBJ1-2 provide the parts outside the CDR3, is DAMVIQNPRYQVTQFGKPVTLSCSQTLNHNVMYWYQQKSSQAPKLLFHYYDKDFNNEADTPDNFQSRRPNTSFCFLDIRSPGLGDTAMYLCATSNRDPQAGYTFGSGTRLTVV.

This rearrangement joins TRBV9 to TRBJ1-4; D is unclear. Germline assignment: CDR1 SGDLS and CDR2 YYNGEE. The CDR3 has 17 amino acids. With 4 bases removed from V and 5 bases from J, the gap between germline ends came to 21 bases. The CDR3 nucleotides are TGTGCCAGCAGCCCTTACTACGCGGCAGGAAAAAATGAAAAACTGTTTTTT. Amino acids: CASSPYYAAGKNEKLFF.

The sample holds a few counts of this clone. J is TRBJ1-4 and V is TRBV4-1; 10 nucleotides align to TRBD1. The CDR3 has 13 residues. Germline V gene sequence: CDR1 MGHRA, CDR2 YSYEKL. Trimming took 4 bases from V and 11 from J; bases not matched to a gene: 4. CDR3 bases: TGCGCCAGCAGCCGGGACAGGGGTGGGAAACTGTTTTTT. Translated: CASSRDRGGKLFF.

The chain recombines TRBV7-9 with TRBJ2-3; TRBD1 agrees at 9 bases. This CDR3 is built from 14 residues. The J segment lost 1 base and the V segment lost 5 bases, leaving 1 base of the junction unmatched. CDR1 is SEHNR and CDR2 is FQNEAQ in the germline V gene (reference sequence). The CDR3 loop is CASSRTGGTDTQYF. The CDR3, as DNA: TGTGCCAGCAGCCGGACAGGGGGCACAGATACGCAGTATTTT.

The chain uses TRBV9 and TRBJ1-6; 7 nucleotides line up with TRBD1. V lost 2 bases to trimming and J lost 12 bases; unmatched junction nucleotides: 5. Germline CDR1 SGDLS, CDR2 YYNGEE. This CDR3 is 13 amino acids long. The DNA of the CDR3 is TGTGCCAGCAGCGTTCGGGACAGCGGACCCCTCCACTTT. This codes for CASSVRDSGPLHF.

This CDR3 reads CASSETPSGSSYNEQFF. The DNA of the CDR3 is TGTGCCAGCAGTGAAACCCCTAGCGGGAGCTCCTACAATGAGCAGTTCTTC. The chain links TRBV6-1 to TRBJ2-1; TRBD2 agrees at 10 bases. Per germline, CDR1 MNHNS and CDR2 SASEGT. The V and J ends lost 2 bases and 0 bases, in that order; junction bases with no gene match: 4. This CDR3 has 17 residues.

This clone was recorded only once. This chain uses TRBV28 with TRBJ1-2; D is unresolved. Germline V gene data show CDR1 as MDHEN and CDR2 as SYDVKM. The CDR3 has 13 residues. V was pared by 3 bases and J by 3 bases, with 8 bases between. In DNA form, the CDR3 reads TGTGCCAGCAGTTTTGGCCAGGACTATGGCTACACCTTC. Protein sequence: CASSFGQDYGYTF.

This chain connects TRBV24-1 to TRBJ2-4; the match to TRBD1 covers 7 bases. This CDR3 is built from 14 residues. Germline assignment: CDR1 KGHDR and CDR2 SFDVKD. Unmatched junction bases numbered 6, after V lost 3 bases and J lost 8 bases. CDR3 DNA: TGTGCCACCAGTGATAGCCGGGACAGCGACATTCAGTACTTC. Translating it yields CATSDSRDSDIQYF.

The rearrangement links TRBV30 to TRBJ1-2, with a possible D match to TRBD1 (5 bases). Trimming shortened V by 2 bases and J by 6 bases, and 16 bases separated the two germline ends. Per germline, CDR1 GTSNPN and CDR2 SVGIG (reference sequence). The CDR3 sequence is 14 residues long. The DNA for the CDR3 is TGTGCCTGGAGTCCCCCGCCGGGGGTCAATGGCTACACCTTC. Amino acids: CAWSPPPGVNGYTF.

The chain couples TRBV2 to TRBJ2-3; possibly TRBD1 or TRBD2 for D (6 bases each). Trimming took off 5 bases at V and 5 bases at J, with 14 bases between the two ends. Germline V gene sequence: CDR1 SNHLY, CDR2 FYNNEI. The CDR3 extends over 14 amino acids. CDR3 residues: CASSSRRGQDTQYF. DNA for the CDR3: TGTGCCAGCAGTTCCCGTCGGGGGCAAGATACGCAGTATTTT.

CDR3 loop: CASSFAGADEKLFF. The CDR3, as DNA: TGTGCCAGCAGTTTCGCAGGCGCCGATGAAAAACTGTTTTTT. The rearrangement joins TRBV28 to TRBJ1-4; no definite D call. Germline V CDR1 and CDR2: MDHEN, SYDVKM. Trimming pared 3 bases from V and 6 bases from J, leaving 11 bases between. This CDR3 region has 14 residues.

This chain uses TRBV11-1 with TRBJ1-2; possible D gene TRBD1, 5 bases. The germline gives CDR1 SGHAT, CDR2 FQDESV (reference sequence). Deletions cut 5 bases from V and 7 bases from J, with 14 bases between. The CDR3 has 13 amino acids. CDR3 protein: CASSLGTGFGYTF. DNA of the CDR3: TGTGCCAGCAGCCTCGGGACGGGCTTTGGCTACACCTTC.

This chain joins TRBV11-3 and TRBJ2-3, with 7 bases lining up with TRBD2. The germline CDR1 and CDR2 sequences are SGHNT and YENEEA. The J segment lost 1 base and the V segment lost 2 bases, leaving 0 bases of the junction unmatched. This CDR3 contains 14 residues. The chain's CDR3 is CASSLRGGTDTQYF. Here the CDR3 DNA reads TGTGCCAGCAGCTTACGGGGGGGCACAGATACGCAGTATTTT.

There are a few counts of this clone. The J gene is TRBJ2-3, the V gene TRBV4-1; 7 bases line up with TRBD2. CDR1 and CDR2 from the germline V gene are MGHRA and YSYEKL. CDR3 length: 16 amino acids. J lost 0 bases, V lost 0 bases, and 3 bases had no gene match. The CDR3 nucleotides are TGCGCCAGCAGCCAAGAGGGGACTATTAGCACAGATACGCAGTATTTT. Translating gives CASSQEGTISTDTQYF.

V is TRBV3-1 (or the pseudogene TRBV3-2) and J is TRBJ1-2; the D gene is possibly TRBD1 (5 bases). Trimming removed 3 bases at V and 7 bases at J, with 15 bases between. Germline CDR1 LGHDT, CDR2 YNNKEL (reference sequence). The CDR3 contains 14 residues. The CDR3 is CASSQLGGDSGYTF. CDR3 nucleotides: TGTGCCAGCAGCCAGCTGGGGGGGGATTCTGGCTACACCTTC.

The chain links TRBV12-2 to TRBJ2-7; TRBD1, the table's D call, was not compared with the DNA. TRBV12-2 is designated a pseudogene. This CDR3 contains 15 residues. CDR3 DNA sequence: TGTGCAAGTCGCCCACAACGCTTCCATTTCTACGAGCAGTACTTC. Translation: CASRPQRFHFYEQYF.

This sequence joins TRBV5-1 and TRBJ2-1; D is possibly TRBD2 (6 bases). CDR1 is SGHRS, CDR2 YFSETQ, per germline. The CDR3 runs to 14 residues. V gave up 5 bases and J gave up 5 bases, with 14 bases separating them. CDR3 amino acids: CASSSGRQDNEQFF. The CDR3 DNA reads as TGCGCCAGCAGTAGCGGACGGCAGGACAATGAGCAGTTCTTC.

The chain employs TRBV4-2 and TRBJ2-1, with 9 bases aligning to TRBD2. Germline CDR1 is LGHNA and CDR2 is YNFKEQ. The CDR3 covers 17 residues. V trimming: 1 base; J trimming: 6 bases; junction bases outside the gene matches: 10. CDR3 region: CASSQVVSGGLINEQFF. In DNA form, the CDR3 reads TGTGCCAGCAGCCAAGTCGTAAGCGGGGGGCTCATCAATGAGCAGTTCTTC.

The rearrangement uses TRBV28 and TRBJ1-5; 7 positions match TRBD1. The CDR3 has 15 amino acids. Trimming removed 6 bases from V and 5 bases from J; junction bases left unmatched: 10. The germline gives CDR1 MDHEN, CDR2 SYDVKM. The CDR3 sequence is CASRPGTEGYQPQHF. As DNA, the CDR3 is TGTGCCAGCAGACCCGGGACAGAGGGTTATCAGCCCCAGCATTTT.

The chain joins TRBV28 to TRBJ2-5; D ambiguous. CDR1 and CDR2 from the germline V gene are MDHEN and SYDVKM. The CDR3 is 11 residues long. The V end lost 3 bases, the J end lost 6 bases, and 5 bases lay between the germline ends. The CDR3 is CASSLQQTQYF. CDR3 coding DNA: TGTGCCAGCAGTTTGCAGCAGACCCAGTACTTC.

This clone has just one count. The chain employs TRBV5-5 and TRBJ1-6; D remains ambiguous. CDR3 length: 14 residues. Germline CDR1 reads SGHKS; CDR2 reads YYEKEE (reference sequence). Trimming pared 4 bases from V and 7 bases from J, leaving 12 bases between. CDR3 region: CASSPDGKNSPLHF. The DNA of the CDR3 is TGTGCCAGCAGCCCGGACGGAAAAAATTCACCCCTCCACTTT.